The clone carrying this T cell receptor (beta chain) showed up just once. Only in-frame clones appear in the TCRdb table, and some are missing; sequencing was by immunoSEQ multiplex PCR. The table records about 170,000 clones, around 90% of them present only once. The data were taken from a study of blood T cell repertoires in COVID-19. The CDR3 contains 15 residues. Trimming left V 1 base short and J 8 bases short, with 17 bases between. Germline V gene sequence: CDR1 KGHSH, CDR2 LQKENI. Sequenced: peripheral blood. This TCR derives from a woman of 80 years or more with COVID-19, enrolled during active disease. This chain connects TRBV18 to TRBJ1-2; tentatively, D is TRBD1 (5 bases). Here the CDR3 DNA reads TGTGCCAGCTCACCACAGGGGAACCGTGACAGCGGCTACACCTTC. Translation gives CASSPQGNRDSGYTF.